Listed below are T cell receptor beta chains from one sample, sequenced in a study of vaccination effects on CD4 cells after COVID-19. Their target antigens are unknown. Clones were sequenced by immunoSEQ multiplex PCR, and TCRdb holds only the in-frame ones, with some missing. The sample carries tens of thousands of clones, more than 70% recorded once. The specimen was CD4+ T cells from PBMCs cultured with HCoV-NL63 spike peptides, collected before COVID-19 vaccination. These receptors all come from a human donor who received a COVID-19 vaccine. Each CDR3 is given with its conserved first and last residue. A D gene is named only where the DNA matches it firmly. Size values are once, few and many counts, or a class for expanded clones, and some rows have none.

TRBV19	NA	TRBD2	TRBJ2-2	CASSTSGGARTGELFF	TGTGCCAGTAGTACTAGCGGGGGGGCCAGGACCGGGGAGCTGTTTTTT
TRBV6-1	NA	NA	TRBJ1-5	CASSDLPNQPQHF	TGTGCCAGCAGTGACCTGCCTAATCAGCCCCAGCATTTT
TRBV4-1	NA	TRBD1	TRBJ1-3	CASSRRGLGGNTIYF	TGCGCCAGCAGCCGCAGGGGGCTCGGTGGAAACACCATATATTTT
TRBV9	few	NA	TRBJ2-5	CASSVAGQETQYF	TGTGCCAGCAGCGTAGCGGGGCAAGAGACCCAGTACTTC
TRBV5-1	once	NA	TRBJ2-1	CASTWGGSFYNEQFF	TGCGCCAGCACCTGGGGAGGCAGCTTCTACAATGAGCAGTTCTTC
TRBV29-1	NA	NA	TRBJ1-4	CSVGGRDNEKLFF	TGCAGCGTTGGGGGCAGAGACAATGAAAAACTGTTTTTT
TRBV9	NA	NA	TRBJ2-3	CASTYHREDTQYF	TGTGCCAGCACCTACCACCGGGAAGATACGCAGTATTTT
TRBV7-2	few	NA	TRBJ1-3	CASSLVRSGNTIYF	TGTGCCAGCAGCTTAGTTCGCTCTGGAAACACCATATATTTT
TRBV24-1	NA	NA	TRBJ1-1	CATRGQVNTEAFF	TGTGCCACCAGAGGCCAAGTGAACACTGAAGCTTTCTTT
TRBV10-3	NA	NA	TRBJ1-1	CAISTSGKNTEAFF	TGTGCCATCAGTACCAGTGGTAAGAACACTGAAGCTTTCTTT
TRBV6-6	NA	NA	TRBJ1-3	CASSPDRRSGNTIYF	TGTGCCAGCAGTCCTGACAGGAGGTCTGGAAACACCATATATTTT
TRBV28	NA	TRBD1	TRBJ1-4	CASNPGGTANEKLFF	TGTGCCAGCAACCCAGGGGGGACAGCGAATGAAAAACTGTTTTTT
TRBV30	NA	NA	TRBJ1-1	CAWTGLLNTEAFF	TGTGCCTGGACAGGCTTATTGAACACTGAAGCTTTCTTT
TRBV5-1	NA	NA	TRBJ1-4	CASSDSRNEKLFF	TGCGCCAGCTCGGACAGCCGTAATGAAAAACTGTTTTTT
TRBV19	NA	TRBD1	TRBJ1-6	CASSFRPGQSYSPLHF	TGTGCCAGTAGCTTTAGACCGGGACAGAGTTATTCACCCCTCCACTTT
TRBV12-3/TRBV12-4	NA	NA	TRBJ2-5	CASSWKETQYF	TGTGCCAGCAGTTGGAAAGAGACCCAGTACTTC
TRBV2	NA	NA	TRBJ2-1	CASRLRQPNEQFF	TGTGCCAGCAGACTAAGACAGCCCAATGAGCAGTTCTTC
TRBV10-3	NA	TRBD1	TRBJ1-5	CAISTTGSDQPQHF	TGTGCCATCAGTACGACAGGGTCCGATCAGCCCCAGCATTTT
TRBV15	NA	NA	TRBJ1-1	CATSREVSEAFF	TGTGCCACCAGCAGAGAAGTGTCTGAAGCTTTCTTT
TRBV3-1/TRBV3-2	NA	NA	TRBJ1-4	CASSRGFELFF	TGTGCCAGCAGCCGCGGCTTTGAACTGTTTTTT
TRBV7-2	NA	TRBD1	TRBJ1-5	CASSSRTTGTGSNQPQHF	TGTGCCAGCAGCTCTCGAACTACCGGGACAGGTAGCAATCAGCCCCAGCATTTT
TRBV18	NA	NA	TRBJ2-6	CASSPPRGLERSGANVLTF	TGTGCCAGCTCACCACCAAGGGGTCTCGAGAGAAGTGGGGCCAACGTCCTGACTTTC
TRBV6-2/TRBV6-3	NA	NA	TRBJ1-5	CASSYGSSNQPQHF	TGTGCCAGCAGTTACGGCAGTAGCAATCAGCCCCAGCATTTT
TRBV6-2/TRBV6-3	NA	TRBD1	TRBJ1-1	CASSYSGGNTEAFF	TGTGCCAGCAGTTACTCAGGGGGCAACACTGAAGCTTTCTTT
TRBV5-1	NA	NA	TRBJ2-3	CASSLARDLATGTQYF	TGCGCCAGCAGCTTGGCTCGGGATCTAGCGACGGGTACGCAGTATTTT
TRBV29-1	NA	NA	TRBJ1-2	CSVPTPGNYGYTF	TGCAGCGTCCCCACGCCCGGGAACTATGGCTACACCTTC
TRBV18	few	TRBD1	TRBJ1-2	CASSRSSQGDGYTF	TGTGCCAGCTCACGCTCCTCACAGGGGGATGGCTACACCTTC
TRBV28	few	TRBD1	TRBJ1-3	CASALTTGVFSGNTIYF	TGTGCCAGTGCCCTAACTACAGGGGTCTTCTCTGGAAACACCATATATTTT
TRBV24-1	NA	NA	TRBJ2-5	CATSDPRGSETQYF	TGTGCCACCAGTGATCCTCGGGGGTCAGAGACCCAGTACTTC
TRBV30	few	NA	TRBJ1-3	CAWSGGGNTIYF	TGTGCCTGGAGTGGAGGAGGAAACACCATATATTTT
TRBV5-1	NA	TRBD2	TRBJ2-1	CASSTTGTSGGSSYNEQFF	TGCGCCAGCAGCACAACCGGGACTAGCGGGGGCAGCTCCTACAATGAGCAGTTCTTC
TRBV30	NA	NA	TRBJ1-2	CAWTHYTGKGIWKNYGYTF	TGTGCCTGGACCCACTACACGGGGAAGGGAATTTGGAAAAACTATGGCTACACCTTC
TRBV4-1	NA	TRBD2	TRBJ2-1	CASSQTGTSGASVYNEQFF	TGCGCCAGCAGCCAAACCGGGACTAGCGGGGCTTCCGTCTACAATGAGCAGTTCTTC
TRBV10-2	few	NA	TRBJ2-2	CASSEGSGSNTGELFF	TGCGCCAGCAGTGAAGGATCGGGATCGAACACCGGGGAGCTGTTTTTT
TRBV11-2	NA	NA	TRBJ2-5	CASSHRRAGQETQYF	TGTGCCAGCAGCCACAGACGGGCCGGCCAAGAGACCCAGTACTTC
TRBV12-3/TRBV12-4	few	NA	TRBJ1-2	CASSLFGGDGYTF	TGTGCCAGCAGCCTTTTTGGGGGGGATGGCTACACCTTC
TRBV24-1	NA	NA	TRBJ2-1	CATSQYNEQFF	TGTGCCACCAGTCAGTACAATGAGCAGTTCTTC
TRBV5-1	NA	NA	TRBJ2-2	CASSLRAGTGELFF	TGCGCCAGCAGCCTCAGGGCGGGCACCGGGGAGCTGTTTTTT
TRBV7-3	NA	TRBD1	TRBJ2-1	CASLPDRAHEQFF	TGTGCCAGCCTACCGGACAGGGCCCATGAGCAGTTCTTC